A single sample is the source of the 5 T cell receptor beta chains below, sequenced in a study of CD8 T cells in ankylosing spondylitis (dated by TCRdb to 2017 to 2019). Preparation of the library involved 5' RACE. Instrument on record: Illumina HiSeq 2500. TCRdb itself trimmed the public reads at Q25 with fastp, ran MiXCR and retained productive beta chains. Records with the same CDR3 protein are collapsed into one entry carrying the most frequent genes and DNA. Present in this sample are 250,000 to 300,000 distinct CDR3 sequences, 15% to 20% of which were seen just once. The biggest ten clones account for 7.5% to 9% of the sample. The sample was blood, either unsorted or a sorted T cell fraction (not recorded which). The receptor set was obtained from a male donor with ankylosing spondylitis or in good health (not recorded which).

This clonotype was seen many times. The gene calls are TRBV20-1 and TRBJ2-1, with D perhaps matching TRBD2 (6 bases). The CDR3 length is 14 residues. Trimming pared 7 bases from V and 0 bases from J, leaving 13 bases between. The germline gives CDR1 DFQATT, CDR2 SNEGSKA (reference sequence). The CDR3 DNA sequence: TGCAGTGTAGGGAGGACGAGCTCCTACAATGAGCAGTTCTTC. Amino acids: CSVGRTSSYNEQFF.

This clonotype was seen only a few times. This chain connects TRBV7-8 to TRBJ1-1; D is unresolved. The germline gives CDR1 SGHVS, CDR2 FQNEAQ. V was cut by 6 bases and J by 1 base, with 6 bases left in between. This CDR3 is built from 12 residues. The CDR3 here is CASRRPNTEAFF. The CDR3 DNA follows: TGTGCCAGCAGGCGTCCGAACACTGAAGCTTTCTTT.

This clonotype was counted only a few times. This chain links TRBV28 with TRBJ1-1; D might be TRBD1 (6 bases). The CDR3 is made up of 13 amino acids. Per germline, CDR1 MDHEN and CDR2 SYDVKM. The ends were cut back, 2 bases at V and 3 bases at J, with 7 bases in the middle. The CDR3: CASSLRGYTEAFF. CDR3 in DNA: TGTGCCAGCAGTTTAAGGGGGTACACTGAAGCTTTCTTT. The full variable domain, in which reference TRBV28 and TRBJ1-1 provide the parts outside the CDR3, is DVKVTQSSRYLVKRTGEKVFLECVQDMDHENMFWYRQDPGLGLRLIYFSYDVKMKEKGDIPEGYSVSREKKERFSLILESASTNQTSMYLCASSLRGYTEAFFGQGTRLTVV.

This clonotype was seen many times. This sequence joins TRBV11-2 and TRBJ1-1; the match to TRBD1 covers 8 bases. V shed 2 bases, J shed 4 bases, and the junction held 3 bases outside the gene matches. Germline V gene sequence: CDR1 SGHAT, CDR2 FQNNGV. The length of the CDR3 is 14 residues. CDR3 loop: CASSLRQGSTEAFF. CDR3 DNA: TGTGCCAGCAGCTTACGACAGGGGAGCACTGAAGCTTTCTTT. Drawing the rest from reference TRBV11-2 and TRBJ1-1, the complete variable domain is EAGVAQSPRYKIIEKRQSVAFWCNPISGHATLYWYQQILGQGPKLLIQFQNNGVVDDSQLPKDRFSAERLKGVDSTLKIQPAKLEDSAVYLCASSLRQGSTEAFFGQGTRLTVV.

This clonotype has just a few counts. The chain uses TRBV4-1 and TRBJ2-7; D gene unclear. Germline V CDR1 and CDR2: MGHRA, YSYEKL. The CDR3 is made up of 15 amino acids. V was clipped by 0 bases and J by 2 bases, with 11 bases between them. The CDR3 spells CASSQETSCPYEQYV. The CDR3, as DNA: TGCGCCAGCAGCCAAGAGACTTCCTGTCCCTACGAGCAGTACGTC.